The T cell receptor (beta chain) under discussion was sequenced for a study of CD8 T cells in Susac syndrome. Reverse transcription of roughly 0.5 to 1 ug RNA was performed with random hexamers. MiXCR was run by TCRdb on the immunoSEQ multiplex PCR reads, yielding one entry per CDR3 protein. The sample yields about 210,000 distinct CDR3 sequences, roughly 96% seen once. V lost 7 bases and J lost 5; bases outside the gene matches: 8. CDR1 is SQVTM and CDR2 is ANQGSEA in the germline V gene. The CDR3 length is 13 residues. The TCR sequence derives from a human donor with multiple sclerosis. The material sequenced was CD4+ T cells from PBMCs. The chain recombines TRBV29-1 with TRBJ1-1; 9 bases are shared with TRBD1. CDR3 in amino acids: CSATGTGRTEAFF. CDR3 in DNA: TGCAGCGCAACCGGGACAGGGCGAACTGAAGCTTTCTTT.